One and the same sample provided the 26 T cell receptor beta chains below, sequenced in a study of blood T cells in healthy people across ages. With a J-beta primer mix and a sample-barcoded 5' primer, a second PCR ran about 7 to 11 cycles. Via MiXCR, TCRdb re-called the 5' RACE reads, giving one row per CDR3 protein. The table shows 1.6 million or so distinct CDR3 sequences, with almost 35% occurring only once. The material sequenced was blood. The receptor set was obtained from a woman in her thirties in good health.

The rearrangement uses TRBV2 and TRBJ2-1; perhaps TRBD1 as D (6 bases). CDR3 length: 12 residues. Germline V CDR1 and CDR2: SNHLY, FYNNEI. Trimming shortened V by 7 bases and J by 9 bases, and 13 bases separated the two germline ends. The CDR3 coding sequence is TGTGCCAGCACTTCCCAGGGGTTTGAGCAGTTCTTC. Amino acid sequence: CASTSQGFEQFF.

The table lists this clonotype with a few counts. This chain connects TRBV9 to TRBJ2-1; D perhaps matches TRBD1 (6 bases). CDR1 is SGDLS and CDR2 is YYNGEE in the germline V gene. This CDR3 region has 14 residues. The germline V and J ends were trimmed by 4 bases and 6 bases, with 14 bases remaining between them. The CDR3 sequence is CASSPDGGRNEQFF. For the CDR3, the DNA is TGTGCCAGCAGCCCTGATGGGGGCCGCAATGAGCAGTTCTTC.

The rearrangement uses TRBV14 and TRBJ2-1; 10 bases line up with TRBD1. The V gene's germline CDR1 is SGHDN and CDR2 FVKESK. This CDR3 has 15 residues. Germline trimming cut 3 bases from V and 7 bases from J; bases unmatched to any gene: 6. The CDR3 coding sequence is TGTGCCAGCAGCCAGCGACAGGGGGCTCGTAATGAGCAGTTCTTC. Protein product: CASSQRQGARNEQFF.

This clonotype was detected a few times. This chain connects TRBV20-1 to TRBJ1-2; no firm D call. Germline lookup yields CDR1 DFQATT and CDR2 SNEGSKA (reference sequence). This CDR3 has 14 residues. V lost 5 bases and J lost 3, with 16 bases in between. The CDR3 reads CSAGREGQDYGYTF. The CDR3 region has the DNA TGCAGTGCTGGTCGTGAAGGGCAGGACTATGGCTACACCTTC.

This clonotype was counted between two and nine times. The chain uses TRBV20-1 and TRBJ1-1, with no clear D. This CDR3 is built from 14 residues. Per the germline V gene, CDR1 is DFQATT and CDR2 is SNEGSKA (reference sequence). V was clipped by 2 bases and J by 2 bases, with 12 bases between them. CDR3 protein: CSARRFQENTEAFF. CDR3 sequence (DNA): TGCAGTGCTAGAAGGTTCCAGGAAAACACTGAAGCTTTCTTT.

This clonotype was found a few times. The chain has TRBV15 and TRBJ2-6; 11 nucleotides line up with TRBD2. CDR1 and CDR2 (germline): LNHNV, YYDKDF (reference sequence). Losses at the gene ends were 1 base for V and 2 bases for J; bases not matched to a gene: 10. The CDR3 runs 20 residues. The CDR3 region is CATSRVRELAGAPGANVLTF. CDR3 bases: TGTGCCACCAGCAGAGTTAGGGAACTAGCGGGAGCCCCTGGGGCCAACGTCCTGACTTTC.

This clonotype was observed a handful of times. The chain links TRBV19 to TRBJ2-1; 11 nucleotides align to TRBD2. V was pared by 5 bases and J by 1 base, with 16 bases of the junction left unmatched. The length of the CDR3 is 20 residues. CDR1 and CDR2 from the germline V gene are LNHDA and SQIVND (reference sequence). Here the CDR3 DNA reads TGTGCCAGTAGTCCCCCCGGGACTAGCGGAATACATGAGTCCTACAATGAGCAGTTCTTC. Encoded protein: CASSPPGTSGIHESYNEQFF.

This clonotype showed up just a few times. The chain has TRBV20-1 and TRBJ2-3; weak D call: TRBD2 (6 bases). The CDR3 length is 15 residues. Between the trimmed V and J ends, which lost 0 bases and 0 bases, there was a span of 10 bases. Germline assignment: CDR1 DFQATT and CDR2 SNEGSKA (reference sequence). The CDR3 spells CSARDLRDSTDTQYF. For the CDR3, the DNA is TGCAGTGCTAGAGATTTGCGGGATAGCACAGATACGCAGTATTTT.

The CDR3 here is CASSPGLAGEVTQYF. The CDR3 nucleotides read TGTGCCAGCTCACCCGGACTAGCGGGAGAGGTTACGCAGTATTTT. The rearrangement joins TRBV18 to TRBJ2-3, with TRBD2 matching over 13 bases. Germline lookup yields CDR1 KGHSH and CDR2 LQKENI. The V and J ends lost 3 bases and 8 bases, in that order; junction bases with no gene match: 5. The CDR3 spans 15 residues.

V and J are TRBV7-9 and TRBJ1-1, with a tentative D call TRBD1 (5 bases). The CDR3 loop spans 13 amino acids. Trimming took 5 bases from V and 3 from J, leaving 10 bases between them. Germline assignment: CDR1 SEHNR and CDR2 FQNEAQ (reference sequence). The CDR3 sequence is CASSRGFDTEAFF. The CDR3 nucleotides read TGTGCCAGCAGCCGGGGCTTTGACACTGAAGCTTTCTTT.

This rearrangement joins TRBV7-9 to TRBJ1-5; 10 nucleotides align to TRBD1. CDR1 is SEHNR and CDR2 is FQNEAQ in the germline V gene (reference sequence). This CDR3 is built from 14 residues. The V gene end was trimmed by 4 bases and the J gene end by 11 bases; junction bases not matched to a gene: 8. The CDR3 region has the DNA TGTGCCAGCAGCTCCGGGACAGGGGACCGATCCCAGCATTTT. This codes for CASSSGTGDRSQHF.

The table lists this clonotype with a few counts. J is TRBJ1-3 and V is TRBV27, with D possibly being TRBD1 (5 bases). The length of the CDR3 is 15 residues. Germline assignment: CDR1 MNHEY and CDR2 SMNVEV (reference sequence). Trimming pared 3 bases from V and 2 bases from J, leaving 11 bases between. The CDR3 sequence: CASSFQGGPGNTIYF. DNA for the CDR3: TGTGCCAGCAGTTTCCAGGGCGGCCCTGGAAACACCATATATTTT.

This clonotype came up a few times. The chain uses TRBV27 and TRBJ2-3; 13 bases fit TRBD2. The CDR3 covers 19 residues. V was pared by 4 bases and J by 1 base, with 11 bases of the junction left unmatched. Germline CDR1 and CDR2: MNHEY and SMNVEV (reference sequence). The CDR3 loop is CASSYGTSGMEWGTDTQYF. For the CDR3, the DNA is TGTGCCAGCAGTTACGGGACTAGCGGGATGGAGTGGGGCACAGATACGCAGTATTTT.

As regards this clonotype: Relative to the germline gene, one junction end is altered; a read error may explain this. This sequence joins TRBV5-5 and TRBJ1-1; D gene unclear. The CDR3 consists of 14 residues. The V gene's germline CDR1 is SGHKS and CDR2 YYEKEE (reference sequence). This chain's CDR3 is CAGSLWRENAEAFF. The CDR3 DNA reads TGTGCCGGCAGCTTATGGCGGGAAAATGCTGAAGCTTTCTTT.

J is TRBJ2-1 and V is TRBV27, with 13 nucleotides matching TRBD2. CDR1 is MNHEY and CDR2 is SMNVEV in the germline V gene (reference sequence). Unmatched junction bases numbered 27, after V lost 8 bases and J lost 5 bases. This CDR3 has 22 residues. CDR3 sequence (DNA): TGTGCCAGCCTCAAACTAAGGCAGCGAGGACTAGCGGGAGCAAGGGACGACAATGAGCAGTTCTTC. It encodes CASLKLRQRGLAGARDDNEQFF.

This clonotype has only a few counts. V and J are TRBV12-3 or TRBV12-4 and TRBJ2-5; 12 bases are a match to TRBD2. Trimming cost V 8 bases and J 5 bases; bases outside gene matches: 12. CDR3 length equals 16 residues. CDR3 protein: CASSWTSGTSPETQYF. CDR3 nucleotide sequence: TGTGCCAGCTCATGGACTAGCGGGACTTCCCCCGAGACCCAGTACTTC.

This chain joins TRBV24-1 and TRBJ2-1; no definite D call. Trimming took off 2 bases at V and 7 bases at J, with 17 bases between the two ends. Germline V gene sequence: CDR1 KGHDR, CDR2 SFDVKD. The CDR3 contains 16 residues. The CDR3 reads CATSDSRLADLNEQFF. In DNA form, the CDR3 reads TGTGCCACCAGTGATTCCAGACTCGCCGATCTGAATGAGCAGTTCTTC.

This chain joins TRBV30 and TRBJ1-2; the match to TRBD1 covers 9 bases. The CDR3 extends over 14 amino acids. Per germline, CDR1 GTSNPN and CDR2 SVGIG (reference sequence). The ends lost 3 bases at V and 2 bases at J; junction bases unmatched: 4. Written as DNA, the CDR3 is TGTGCCTGGAGACAGGACAGGGGCAACTATGGCTACACCTTC. Encoded protein: CAWRQDRGNYGYTF. Together with reference TRBV30 and TRBJ1-2, the CDR3 gives the full variable domain: SQTIHQWPATLVQPVGSPLSLECTVEGTSNPNLYWYRQAAGRGLQLLFYSVGIGQISSEVPQNLSASRPQDRQFILSSKKLLLSDSGFYLCAWRQDRGNYGYTFGSGTRLTVV.

This chain connects TRBV6-6 to TRBJ2-1, with D possibly matching TRBD2 (6 bases). Germline CDR1 is MNHNY and CDR2 is SVGAGI (reference sequence). The CDR3 contains 16 residues. The germline V and J ends were trimmed by 4 bases and 2 bases, with 15 bases remaining between them. CDR3 amino acids: CASSSVGRDPYNEQFF. The CDR3 coding sequence is TGTGCCAGCAGTTCGGTGGGGCGGGACCCCTACAATGAGCAGTTCTTC.

The V call is TRBV6-5, the J call TRBJ2-7; 7 bases line up with TRBD1. The CDR3 totals 15 residues. With V trimmed by 4 bases and J by 5 bases, 11 bases remained unmatched. Germline assignment: CDR1 MNHEY and CDR2 SVGAGI. The chain's CDR3 is CASSSPGQTPNEQYF. CDR3 in DNA: TGTGCCAGCAGTTCTCCGGGACAGACTCCTAACGAGCAGTACTTC.

The CDR3 sequence: CSARPPWGAGRGHNEQFF. In DNA, the CDR3 is TGCAGTGCTAGACCGCCCTGGGGAGCGGGGAGGGGGCACAATGAGCAGTTCTTC. The chain combines TRBV20-1 with TRBJ2-1; the D gene could be TRBD1 or TRBD2 (7 bases each). The CDR3 is 18 residues long. With 2 bases removed from V and 5 bases from J, the gap between germline ends came to 25 bases. Germline CDR1 is DFQATT and CDR2 is SNEGSKA (reference sequence).

This clonotype occurred a few times. This chain joins TRBV27 and TRBJ2-1; TRBD2 matches at 8 bases. J lost 9 bases, V lost 4 bases, and 8 bases had no gene match. The germline V gene has CDR1 MNHEY and CDR2 SMNVEV (reference sequence). The CDR3 sequence is 14 residues long. The CDR3 is CASSWAGGYGEQFF. The CDR3 DNA is TGTGCCAGCAGTTGGGCGGGAGGTTACGGTGAGCAGTTCTTC.

The chain carries TRBV30 and TRBJ2-2, with TRBD1 matching over 8 bases. CDR3 length: 13 amino acids. J gave up 7 bases and V 3 bases, and 4 bases lay outside the gene matches. CDR1 and CDR2 from the germline V gene are GTSNPN and SVGIG (reference sequence). The CDR3 reads CAWSQGADGELFF. Written as DNA, the CDR3 is TGTGCCTGGAGCCAGGGGGCCGACGGGGAGCTGTTTTTT.

The sample holds a few counts of this clonotype. The chain uses TRBV6-6 and TRBJ1-2, with 8 positions matching TRBD1. Germline V gene data show CDR1 as MNHNY and CDR2 as SVGAGI (reference sequence). The V segment lost 4 bases and the J segment 4 bases; nucleotides outside the gene matches: 11. This CDR3 region has 16 residues. The CDR3 nucleotides read TGTGCCAGCAGTTCGAGGACAGGGCGGGCGGCCTATGGCTACACCTTC. Amino acids: CASSSRTGRAAYGYTF.

The chain is built from TRBV28 and TRBJ2-7; D may be TRBD2 (6 bases). Trimming shortened V by 6 bases and J by 4 bases, and 16 bases separated the two germline ends. The CDR3 contains 14 residues. Germline V CDR1 and CDR2: MDHEN, SYDVKM. CDR3 in amino acids: CASRFPGSGYEQYF. The DNA for the CDR3 is TGTGCCAGCAGGTTCCCCGGGAGTGGGTACGAGCAGTACTTC.

This clonotype occurred a few times. V and J are TRBV4-2 and TRBJ2-1, with D possibly TRBD1 on 6 matching bases. Germline V gene sequence: CDR1 LGHNA, CDR2 YNFKEQ. This CDR3 is built from 13 residues. V was cut by 0 bases and J by 10 bases, with 10 bases left in between. In DNA, the CDR3 is TGTGCCAGCAGCCAAGAAGGTCAGGGGGAGCAGTTCTTC. Protein product: CASSQEGQGEQFF.